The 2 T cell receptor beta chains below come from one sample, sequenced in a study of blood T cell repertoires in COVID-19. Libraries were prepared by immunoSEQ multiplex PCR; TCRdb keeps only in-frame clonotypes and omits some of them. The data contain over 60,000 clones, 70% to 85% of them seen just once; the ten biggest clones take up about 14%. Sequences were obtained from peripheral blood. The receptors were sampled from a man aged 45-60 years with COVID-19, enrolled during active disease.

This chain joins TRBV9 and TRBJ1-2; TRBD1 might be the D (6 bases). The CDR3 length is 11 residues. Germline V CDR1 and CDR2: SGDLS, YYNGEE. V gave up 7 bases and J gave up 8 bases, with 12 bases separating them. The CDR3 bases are TGTGCCAGCCATGGACAGACCGGCTACACCTTC. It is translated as CASHGQTGYTF.

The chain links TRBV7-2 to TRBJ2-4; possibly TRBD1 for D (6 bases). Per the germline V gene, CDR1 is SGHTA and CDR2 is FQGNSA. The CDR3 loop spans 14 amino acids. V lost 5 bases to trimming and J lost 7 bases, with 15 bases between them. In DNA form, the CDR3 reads TGTGCCAGCAGCCCCCGCCCTGGGGGCAACATTCAGTACTTC. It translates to CASSPRPGGNIQYF.